Each of the 25 T cell receptor beta chains below was sequenced from the same sample in a study of beta chain features in type 1 diabetes (dated 2018 in TCRdb). The library relied on the immunoSEQ multiplex PCR assay. The High Capacity cDNA Reverse Transcription Kit was used to reverse transcribe all of the isolated RNA, meaning that expressed TCRB transcripts were what got sequenced. TCRdb mirrors the immuneACCESS table, restricted to in-frame sequences. Some clones are absent from its copies; in checked studies, under half trace to an unresolved V gene, and the reason for the others is unknown. Across this sample there are over 150,000 clones, with roughly 8% seen only once. The ten largest account for 0.55% to 0.75% of the sample. Sequences were obtained from central memory CD4+ T cells from blood. The receptor set was obtained from a man between 18 and 35 years old in good health.

This clone has just a few counts. V gene TRBV11-2 combines with J gene TRBJ2-1; the match to TRBD2 covers 12 bases. V lost 5 bases, J lost 8 bases, and 7 bases stayed unmatched. Germline V gene sequence: CDR1 SGHAT, CDR2 FQNNGV. CDR3 length equals 15 residues. CDR3 protein: CASSPLAGGPYEQFF. CDR3 DNA: TGTGCCAGCAGCCCCCTAGCGGGGGGGCCTTATGAGCAGTTCTTC.

This clone was picked up a small number of times. The rearrangement links TRBV6-6 to TRBJ2-5; 8 nucleotides align to TRBD1. CDR3 length equals 15 residues. V lost 6 bases to trimming and J lost 4 bases; unmatched junction nucleotides: 10. Germline CDR1 reads MNHNY; CDR2 reads SVGAGI (reference sequence). The CDR3 DNA reads as TGTGCCAGCAGCCGAGACAGGGGCGCCGGAGAGACCCAGTACTTC. As protein: CASSRDRGAGETQYF.

This clone has just a few counts. The V call is TRBV7-6, the J call TRBJ2-7; no clear D gene. CDR3 size: 15 residues. Germline lookup yields CDR1 SGHVS and CDR2 FNYEAQ. With 4 bases removed from V and 0 bases from J, the gap between germline ends came to 13 bases. The CDR3 nucleotides read TGTGCCAGCAGCTCTGAGACTCTTAGCTCCTACGAGCAGTACTTC. Amino acids: CASSSETLSSYEQYF.

This clone was seen a handful of times. The chain links TRBV5-4 to TRBJ2-7; no clear D gene. This CDR3 is built from 16 residues. Germline V lookup: CDR1 SGHNT, CDR2 YYREEE (reference sequence). V lost 0 bases to trimming and J lost 2 bases, with 15 bases between them. CDR3 sequence: CASSLGGSTVTYEQYF. As DNA, the CDR3 is TGTGCCAGCAGCTTGGGAGGATCGACGGTCACCTACGAGCAGTACTTC. The full variable domain, its missing parts supplied by reference TRBV5-4 and TRBJ2-7, is ETGVTQSPTHLIKTRGQQVTLRCSSQSGHNTVSWYQQALGQGPQFIFQYYREEENGRGNFPPRFSGLQFPNYSSELNVNALELDDSALYLCASSLGGSTVTYEQYFGPGTRLTVT.

This clone turned up a few times. V usage is TRBV5-4 and J usage is TRBJ2-1; weak D call: TRBD2 (5 bases). Trimming left V 0 bases short and J 8 bases short, with 9 bases between. Germline values: CDR1 SGHNT, CDR2 YYREEE (reference sequence). The CDR3 sequence is 13 residues long. CDR3 loop: CASSLGPGYEQFF. CDR3 nucleotide sequence: TGTGCCAGCAGCTTGGGTCCGGGGTATGAGCAGTTCTTC.

This chain connects TRBV28 to TRBJ1-4, with D tentatively TRBD1 (6 bases). The CDR3 length is 14 residues. Trimming stripped 6 bases from V and 1 base from J, with 9 bases between. Germline CDR1 is MDHEN and CDR2 is SYDVKM. The CDR3 protein is CASREGGTNEKLFF. CDR3 nucleotides: TGTGCCAGCAGGGAAGGGGGAACTAATGAAAAACTGTTTTTT.

This clone was detected a few times. This chain connects TRBV9 to TRBJ2-3; 9 bases line up with TRBD2. There are 16 residues in the CDR3. The germline gives CDR1 SGDLS, CDR2 YYNGEE. V shed 0 bases and J 3 bases; nucleotides not matched to a gene: 5. This chain's CDR3 is CASSVAAGGPTDTQYF. CDR3 bases: TGTGCCAGCAGCGTAGCGGCGGGAGGGCCGACAGATACGCAGTATTTT. The full variable domain, rest sourced from reference TRBV9 and TRBJ2-3, is DSGVTQTPKHLITATGQRVTLRCSPRSGDLSVYWYQQSLDQGLQFLIQYYNGEERAKGNILERFSAQQFPDLHSELNLSSLELGDSALYFCASSVAAGGPTDTQYFGPGTRLTVL.

This clone was observed many times. This chain joins TRBV4-2 and TRBJ2-3, with TRBD1 matching over 7 bases. The CDR3 is made up of 15 amino acids. CDR1 is LGHNA and CDR2 is YNFKEQ in the germline V gene. V was clipped by 0 bases and J by 1 base; unmatched bases: 1. CDR3 coding DNA: TGTGCCAGCAGCCAAGAAACAGGGGGCACAGATACGCAGTATTTT. Encoded protein: CASSQETGGTDTQYF.

J is TRBJ2-5 and V is TRBV11-2; D possibly corresponds to TRBD2 (6 bases). The V end lost 0 bases, the J end lost 7 bases, and 15 bases lay between the germline ends. The CDR3 totals 15 residues. Germline CDR1 and CDR2: SGHAT and FQNNGV. The CDR3 DNA is TGTGCCAGCAGCTTAGATCATGCGGTGGGGGGGACCCAGTACTTC. Amino acid sequence: CASSLDHAVGGTQYF.

This clone turned up a few times. The chain has TRBV18 and TRBJ2-3; TRBD2 is a possible D gene (6 bases). V lost 3 bases to trimming and J lost 0 bases, with 10 bases between them. Germline V gene sequence: CDR1 KGHSH, CDR2 LQKENI. The CDR3 is 15 amino acids. CDR3 in amino acids: CASSPISGSTDTQYF. The CDR3 nucleotides read TGTGCCAGCTCACCCATCAGCGGGAGCACAGATACGCAGTATTTT.

As to this clone: Other DNA sequences of this sample code for an identical CDR3. V usage is TRBV7-2 and J usage is TRBJ2-7; possible D gene TRBD1, 5 bases. The CDR3 consists of 14 residues. The V end was cut by 0 bases, the J end by 1 base, with 7 bases between. Germline-derived CDR1 and CDR2 are SGHTA and FQGNSA. For the CDR3, the DNA is TGTGCCAGCAGCTTAGCTTCAGGGTCCTACGAGCAGTACTTC. It translates to CASSLASGSYEQYF.

The V gene is TRBV9, the J gene TRBJ2-3; the match to TRBD1 covers 8 bases. The CDR3 spans 17 residues. Germline V CDR1 and CDR2: SGDLS, YYNGEE. J was trimmed by 4 bases and V by 3 bases; bases with no gene match: 13. CDR3 nucleotide sequence: TGTGCCAGCAGCGCCCCCCCCGGGACAGGACCCTCAGATACGCAGTATTTT. Encoded protein: CASSAPPGTGPSDTQYF.

The chain combines TRBV4-3 with TRBJ2-6; D is undetermined. V dropped 2 bases and J dropped 0 bases, with 8 bases sitting between them. Per the germline V gene, CDR1 is LGHNA and CDR2 is YSLEER. The CDR3 is 16 residues long. CDR3 residues: CASSQPPGSGANVLTF. The CDR3 DNA reads as TGCGCCAGCAGCCAACCTCCGGGCTCTGGGGCCAACGTCCTGACTTTC.

The sample holds one count of this clone. The rearrangement uses TRBV14 and TRBJ2-7; D is undetermined. Trimming left V 3 bases short and J 0 bases short, with 9 bases between. The CDR3 is 14 amino acids. Per the germline V gene, CDR1 is SGHDN and CDR2 is FVKESK. CDR3 region: CASSHHQNSYEQYF. The DNA of the CDR3 is TGTGCCAGCAGCCACCACCAGAACTCCTACGAGCAGTACTTC.

This clone was seen repeatedly, ten times or more. This chain connects TRBV28 to TRBJ2-7, with 8 bases aligning to TRBD1. Per the germline V gene, CDR1 is MDHEN and CDR2 is SYDVKM. The ends lost 5 bases at V and 3 bases at J; junction bases unmatched: 6. This CDR3 has 14 residues. CDR3 in DNA: TGTGCCAGCAGTGTCGAACAGGGGGGCTACGAGCAGTACTTC. Its protein is CASSVEQGGYEQYF.

The rearrangement joins TRBV7-2 to TRBJ1-2, with TRBD1 as a possible D gene (6 bases). CDR1 and CDR2 (germline): SGHTA, FQGNSA. The CDR3 spans 17 residues. Deletions cut 1 base from V and 2 bases from J, with 17 bases between. CDR3 coding DNA: TGTGCCAGCAGCTTAGGTGGCGGCGGAAGGGGGAACTATGGCTACACCTTC. Translating gives CASSLGGGGRGNYGYTF.

This clone was seen a handful of times. J is TRBJ2-7 and V is TRBV15; the match to TRBD1 covers 8 bases. Per germline, CDR1 LNHNV and CDR2 YYDKDF (reference sequence). This CDR3 contains 13 residues. The junction had 5 bases not matched to a gene; V was cut back by 5 bases and J by 5 bases. The CDR3 loop is CATSRDRNHEQYF. CDR3 DNA sequence: TGTGCCACCAGCCGGGACAGGAACCACGAGCAGTACTTC. The complete variable domain, with remaining parts taken from reference TRBV15 and TRBJ2-7, reads DAMVIQNPRYQVTQFGKPVTLSCSQTLNHNVMYWYQQKSSQAPKLLFHYYDKDFNNEADTPDNFQSRRPNTSFCFLDIRSPGLGDTAMYLCATSRDRNHEQYFGPGTRLTVT.

This clone was recorded a few times. This chain links TRBV5-5 with TRBJ1-6, with 9 positions matching TRBD1. This CDR3 has 16 amino acids. Per germline, CDR1 SGHKS and CDR2 YYEKEE (reference sequence). The V gene end was trimmed by 4 bases and the J gene end by 6 bases; junction bases not matched to a gene: 8. The DNA for the CDR3 is TGTGCCAGCAGCCCGGACAGGGGCTATATTAATTCACCCCTCCACTTT. Its translation is CASSPDRGYINSPLHF.

This chain uses TRBV19 with TRBJ1-5, with D perhaps matching TRBD1 (6 bases). The CDR3 covers 16 residues. Trimming pared 3 bases from V and 1 base from J, leaving 13 bases between. Germline V gene data show CDR1 as LNHDA and CDR2 as SQIVND (reference sequence). The CDR3 DNA is TGTGCCAGTAGTATTCAGGGGCCGGGGAGCAATCAGCCCCAGCATTTT. This translates into CASSIQGPGSNQPQHF. Based on the CDR3 plus reference TRBV19 and TRBJ1-5, the full variable domain is DGGITQSPKYLFRKEGQNVTLSCEQNLNHDAMYWYRQDPGQGLRLIYYSQIVNDFQKGDIAEGYSVSREKKESFPLTVTSAQKNPTAFYLCASSIQGPGSNQPQHFGDGTRLSIL.

This clone was seen only a few times. V gene TRBV29-1 combines with J gene TRBJ1-3; a weak D match, TRBD1 (5 bases). The germline CDR1 and CDR2 sequences are SQVTM and ANQGSEA. The CDR3 consists of 13 residues. V was cut by 7 bases and J by 2 bases, with 12 bases left in between. CDR3 protein: CSGLVGPGNTIYF. DNA of the CDR3: TGCAGCGGACTCGTGGGGCCTGGAAACACCATATATTTT.

The chain links TRBV13 to TRBJ1-6; TRBD1 is a possible D gene (5 bases). This CDR3 contains 15 residues. Deletions cut 1 base from V and 9 bases from J, with 13 bases between. Germline CDR1 and CDR2: PRHDT and FYEKMQ (reference sequence). CDR3 sequence reads: CASSLVGSGGSPLHF. The CDR3 coding sequence is TGTGCCAGCAGCTTAGTAGGGTCGGGGGGTTCACCCCTCCACTTT. Based on the CDR3 plus reference TRBV13 and TRBJ1-6, the full variable domain is AAGVIQSPRHLIKEKRETATLKCYPIPRHDTVYWYQQGPGQDPQFLISFYEKMQSDKGSIPDRFSAQQFSDYHSELNMSSLELGDSALYFCASSLVGSGGSPLHFGNGTRLTVT.

In this sample, this clone turned up a few times. The chain carries TRBV6-5 and TRBJ2-7; 7 nucleotides align to TRBD2. Losses at the gene ends were 2 bases for V and 0 bases for J; bases not matched to a gene: 7. The CDR3 is made up of 16 amino acids. From germline, CDR1 is MNHEY and CDR2 SVGAGI. CDR3 region: CASSYGSGELSYEQYF. CDR3 nucleotide sequence: TGTGCCAGCAGTTACGGAAGCGGGGAGCTCTCCTACGAGCAGTACTTC.

The rearrangement uses TRBV6-6 and TRBJ1-1; possible D gene TRBD1, 5 bases. V was cut by 8 bases and J by 11 bases, with 24 bases left in between. Germline V gene lookup returns CDR1 MNHNY and CDR2 SVGAGI (reference sequence). The CDR3 consists of 14 residues. The chain's CDR3 is CASCDSATEHEAFF. CDR3 sequence (DNA): TGTGCCAGCTGCGACAGCGCCACTGAACATGAGGCTTTCTTT.

The chain has TRBV6-4 and TRBJ2-1, with D perhaps TRBD1 (6 bases). CDR3 size: 15 residues. Trimming removed 6 bases at V and 7 bases at J, with 19 bases between. The germline CDR1 and CDR2 sequences are MRHNA and SNTAGT. The CDR3 is CASSVGAGVGNEQFF. CDR3 in DNA: TGTGCCAGCAGCGTCGGGGCAGGGGTAGGGAATGAGCAGTTCTTC.

In its sample, this clone was seen a few times. This chain uses TRBV5-4 with TRBJ2-1; D possibly corresponds to TRBD2 (5 bases). The CDR3 loop spans 14 amino acids. Per germline, CDR1 SGHNT and CDR2 YYREEE (reference sequence). The ends were cut back, 4 bases at V and 7 bases at J, with 15 bases in the middle. The CDR3 sequence is CASSLFQRRNEQFF. The CDR3 DNA reads as TGTGCCAGCAGCCTTTTTCAGCGGAGGAATGAGCAGTTCTTC.